This passage covers 10 T cell receptor beta chains from one sample sequenced in a study of T cell responses to AZD1222 COVID-19 vaccine. Only in-frame clones appear in the TCRdb table, and some are missing; sequencing was by immunoSEQ multiplex PCR. The sample lists some 120,000 clones, more than 85% occurring once. The sample here was peripheral blood, taken on day 0 of MenACWY control vaccination. The receptors here all came from an adult in good health.

The CDR3 spells CASENHGGNTIYF. In nucleotides, the CDR3 is TGTGCCAGCGAAAACCATGGGGGGAACACCATATATTTT. This chain uses TRBV12-3 or TRBV12-4 with TRBJ1-3; possible D gene TRBD1, 5 bases. CDR3 length equals 13 residues. V lost 8 bases to trimming and J lost 7 bases, with 15 bases between them.

The gene calls are TRBV11-2 and TRBJ2-1; 9 bases line up with TRBD1. The CDR3 is 16 amino acids. J was trimmed by 4 bases and V by 0 bases; bases with no gene match: 4. Germline V CDR1 and CDR2: SGHAT, FQNNGV. This CDR3 is CASSLEGTGRYNEQFF. The CDR3 region has the DNA TGTGCCAGCAGCTTAGAAGGGACAGGGAGATACAATGAGCAGTTCTTC.

The genes are TRBV5-1 and TRBJ2-3; 10 bases match TRBD1. J lost 2 bases, V lost 4 bases, and 16 bases had no gene match. Germline CDR1 reads SGHRS; CDR2 reads YFSETQ. This CDR3 has 19 amino acids. Here the CDR3 reads CASSPTVGGTGDYTDTQYF. DNA of the CDR3: TGCGCCAGCAGCCCTACGGTGGGCGGGACAGGGGACTACACAGATACGCAGTATTTT.

This chain joins TRBV4-2 and TRBJ1-1, with TRBD1 identical over 7 bases. Germline V gives CDR1 LGHNA, CDR2 YNFKEQ. V trimming: 1 base; J trimming: 0 bases; junction bases outside the gene matches: 17. The CDR3 consists of 20 residues. The CDR3 nucleotides read TGTGCCAGCAGCCAAGCCGGGGGCAGGGGGGGACCCCTAATGAACACTGAAGCTTTCTTT. Its translation is CASSQAGGRGGPLMNTEAFF.

The V and J genes are TRBV7-9 and TRBJ1-2; D might be TRBD1 (5 bases). CDR3 length: 16 amino acids. Trimming took off 1 base at V and 3 bases at J, with 15 bases between the two ends. Germline V gives CDR1 SEHNR, CDR2 FQNEAQ (reference sequence). The CDR3 DNA reads as TGTGCCAGCAGCTTAGTCTCGGGGGATCGGGACTATGGCTACACCTTC. Amino acids: CASSLVSGDRDYGYTF.

CDR3 nucleotide sequence: TGTGCCAGCAGCTTACTTTGGTCGGGAACTAATGAAAAACTGTTTTTT. This encodes CASSLLWSGTNEKLFF. The rearrangement uses TRBV11-2 and TRBJ1-4, with D unresolved. The CDR3 length is 16 residues. The germline V and J ends were trimmed by 2 bases and 1 base, with 11 bases remaining between them. The germline V gene has CDR1 SGHAT and CDR2 FQNNGV.

The chain has TRBV6-5 and TRBJ2-7; TRBD1 aligns across 7 bases. Germline trimming cut 7 bases from V and 3 bases from J; bases unmatched to any gene: 6. Germline V gene lookup returns CDR1 MNHEY and CDR2 SVGAGI. This CDR3 is built from 13 residues. CDR3 coding DNA: TGTGCCAGCACCCGGGACAGAGGCTACGAGCAGTACTTC. It is translated as CASTRDRGYEQYF.

The chain joins TRBV27 to TRBJ2-1; D gene ambiguous. Trimming removed 4 bases at V and 10 bases at J, with 8 bases between. The germline gives CDR1 MNHEY, CDR2 SMNVEV (reference sequence). The CDR3 extends over 11 amino acids. The CDR3 is CASSSPQEQFF. The CDR3 coding sequence is TGTGCCAGCAGTTCCCCCCAGGAGCAGTTCTTC.

This rearrangement joins TRBV27 to TRBJ1-1; 7 bases align to TRBD1. Germline V gene sequence: CDR1 MNHEY, CDR2 SMNVEV (reference sequence). The V gene end was trimmed by 5 bases and the J gene end by 0 bases; junction bases not matched to a gene: 9. This CDR3 region has 16 residues. The CDR3 nucleotides read TGTGCCAGCAGTCCAACCTTTGGGACAGTGAACACTGAAGCTTTCTTT. Translation: CASSPTFGTVNTEAFF.

The rearrangement links TRBV11-2 to TRBJ1-2; 11 positions match TRBD1. V shed 10 bases and J 4 bases; nucleotides not matched to a gene: 11. This CDR3 has 15 residues. The germline gives CDR1 SGHAT, CDR2 FQNNGV. The CDR3 region has the DNA TGTGCCACCCAACAGGACAGGGGGCGCGGCTATGGCTACACCTTC. Its protein product is CATQQDRGRGYGYTF.